Sequencing of this T cell receptor (beta chain) was carried out in a study of metastatic and nonmetastatic thyroid tumors. TCRdb re-clonotyped the PCR reads through MiXCR. The profile shows roughly 30,000 clones, roughly 15% of them singletons. Thyroid surgery had not been preceded by any treatment in any patient. Germline V lookup: CDR1 MNHEY, CDR2 SVGEGT. The CDR3 consists of 15 residues. V lost 2 bases, J lost 6 bases, and 17 bases lay in between. This clone is labeled medium-sized (0.01 to 0.1%). This chain uses TRBV6-2 or TRBV6-3 with TRBJ2-7; no clear D gene. This TCR derives from a female donor with papillary thyroid cancer or a benign thyroid nodule (not recorded which). Some clones in this sample may be carry-over from other donors' samples. Sequencing was performed on blood. CDR3 DNA: TGTGCCAGCAGTTACCAGGAACCCTCGAAGCGCGAGCAGTACTTC. Its translation is CASSYQEPSKREQYF.